This is a list of T cell receptor beta chains from one sample in a study of blood T cell repertoires in COVID-19. TCRdb's copy holds only in-frame clones and misses some; the assay was immunoSEQ multiplex PCR. The sample includes approximately 180,000 clones, around 81% of them seen just once. Sequenced: peripheral blood. The receptors derive from a woman aged 80 or over with COVID-19, enrolled during active disease. CDR3s include the opening cysteine and the closing phenylalanine or tryptophan. A D gene is named only where the DNA matches it firmly. Clone size, where shown, is once, few, many, or a class for clones that have expanded.

D,V,J,size,CDR3,DNA
.,TRBV5-4,TRBJ2-7,.,CASSKGGGNYEQYF,TGTGCCAGCAGCAAGGGGGGGGGAAACTACGAGCAGTACTTC
.,TRBV5-1,TRBJ1-1,.,CASSLVQGLNTEAFF,TGCGCCAGCAGCTTGGTACAGGGATTGAACACTGAAGCTTTCTTT
TRBD2,TRBV9,TRBJ2-4,.,CASSPLGLAGQNIQYF,TGTGCCAGCAGCCCCCTTGGATTAGCGGGTCAAAACATTCAGTACTTC
.,TRBV27,TRBJ2-6,.,CASSPISGANVLTF,TGTGCCAGCTCCCCTATCTCTGGGGCCAACGTCCTGACTTTC
.,TRBV28,TRBJ2-7,once,CASSPLTGLVYF,TGTGCCAGCAGTCCCCTGACAGGCCTTGTATACTTC
.,TRBV7-9,TRBJ1-1,.,CASSLGQFAFF,TGTGCCAGCAGCTTAGGACAGTTCGCTTTCTTT
TRBD2,TRBV5-1,TRBJ2-1,few,CASRTSGGAHEQFF,TGCGCCAGCCGGACTAGCGGGGGGGCCCATGAGCAGTTCTTC
.,TRBV27,TRBJ1-2,.,CASSFQWQGRLYGYTF,TGTGCCAGCAGTTTCCAGTGGCAGGGAAGGTTGTATGGCTACACCTTC
.,TRBV30,TRBJ1-3,.,CAWSVPGYPGNTIYF,TGTGCCTGGAGTGTACCAGGGTATCCGGGAAACACCATATATTTT
.,TRBV6-5,TRBJ1-1,once,CASSPTWGRGTEAFF,TGTGCCAGCAGTCCCACATGGGGTAGGGGCACTGAAGCTTTCTTT
.,TRBV30,TRBJ1-2,.,CALRTLANYGYTF,TGTGCCTTAAGAACTCTCGCTAACTATGGCTACACCTTC
.,TRBV7-2,TRBJ1-6,.,CASSLGEGYNSPLHF,TGTGCCAGCAGCTTAGGGGAGGGGTATAATTCACCCCTCCACTTT
TRBD1,TRBV5-1,TRBJ1-2,.,CASSPGQGYGYTF,TGCGCCAGCAGCCCCGGACAGGGCTATGGCTACACCTTC
TRBD1,TRBV2,TRBJ1-4,.,CASSEIGRGPEKLVF,TGTGCCAGCAGTGAAATTGGCAGGGGGCCTGAAAAACTGGTTTTT
TRBD2,TRBV2,TRBJ2-2,.,CASSGTSGMITGELFF,TGTGCCAGCAGTGGGACTAGCGGGATGATCACCGGGGAGCTGTTTTTT
TRBD2,TRBV7-2,TRBJ2-5,.,CASSLASGRWRETQYF,TGTGCCAGCAGCTTGGCTAGCGGGAGGTGGCGAGAGACCCAGTACTTC
.,TRBV6-2/TRBV6-3,TRBJ2-2,.,CASSPLNTGELFF,TGTGCCAGCAGTCCCTTGAACACCGGGGAGCTGTTTTTT
TRBD1,TRBV11-3,TRBJ1-2,once,CASSGQGANGYTF,TGTGCCAGCAGCGGACAGGGGGCGAATGGCTACACCTTC
.,TRBV19,TRBJ2-5,.,CASSINEGGETQYF,TGTGCCAGTAGTATTAATGAAGGAGGAGAGACCCAGTACTTC
TRBD2,TRBV9,TRBJ2-7,.,CASSVASGPSREQYF,TGTGCCAGCAGCGTAGCTAGCGGCCCCTCTCGAGAGCAGTACTTC
TRBD1,TRBV5-6,TRBJ2-3,few,CASSFGTGPSTDTQYF,TGTGCCAGCAGCTTCGGGACAGGGCCTAGCACAGATACGCAGTATTTT
TRBD1,TRBV6-5,TRBJ2-7,.,CASWGQGPYEQYF,TGTGCCAGCTGGGGACAGGGGCCGTACGAGCAGTACTTC
.,TRBV10-1,TRBJ2-7,.,CASSDGPPSYEQYF,TGCGCCAGCAGTGACGGTCCCCCCTCCTACGAGCAGTACTTC
TRBD1,TRBV10-3,TRBJ2-6,.,CAISEGQVFSGANVLTF,TGTGCCATCAGTGAGGGACAGGTTTTCTCTGGGGCCAACGTCCTGACTTTC
.,TRBV29-1,TRBJ1-1,.,CSVRVNTEAFF,TGCAGCGTCAGGGTGAACACTGAAGCTTTCTTT
.,TRBV6-6,TRBJ2-2,.,CASSSTGSTGELFF,TGTGCCAGCAGTTCAACAGGGAGCACCGGGGAGCTGTTTTTT
.,TRBV29-1,TRBJ2-2,many,CSVWTANTGELFF,TGCAGCGTTTGGACAGCCAACACCGGGGAGCTGTTTTTT
.,TRBV7-2,TRBJ2-3,.,CASSSRTRSGSTDTQYF,TGTGCCAGCAGCTCCCGTACCCGCTCCGGGAGCACAGATACGCAGTATTTT
.,TRBV7-9,TRBJ1-1,.,CASSPGSPWVTEAFF,TGTGCCAGCAGCCCAGGATCCCCCTGGGTCACTGAAGCTTTCTTT
.,TRBV27,TRBJ1-2,.,CASSTTGYYGYTF,TGTGCCAGCAGTACTACAGGGTATTATGGCTACACCTTC
.,TRBV6-6,TRBJ1-5,few,CASSGRRDNQPQHF,TGTGCCAGCAGTGGTCGACGGGACAATCAGCCCCAGCATTTT
.,TRBV4-2,TRBJ2-3,.,CASSQEGLSLSTDTQYF,TGTGCCAGCAGCCAAGAGGGACTCTCCCTAAGCACAGATACGCAGTATTTT
TRBD1,TRBV7-2,TRBJ1-6,.,CASSDRRQGGNSPLHF,TGTGCCAGCAGCGACAGAAGACAGGGTGGTAATTCACCCCTCCACTTT
.,TRBV2,TRBJ1-1,few,CASMMGEGTEAFF,TGTGCCAGCATGATGGGGGAGGGAACTGAAGCTTTCTTT
TRBD2,TRBV5-1,TRBJ2-1,.,CASSLSGSSYNEQFF,TGCGCCAGCAGCCTCAGCGGGAGCTCCTACAATGAGCAGTTCTTC
TRBD1,TRBV28,TRBJ1-2,once,CASSLDREGYGYTF,TGTGCCAGCAGTTTGGACAGGGAGGGCTATGGCTACACCTTC
TRBD1,TRBV5-6,TRBJ1-2,.,CASSRSGTGGKGYGYTF,TGTGCCAGCAGCCGCTCCGGGACAGGGGGGAAAGGGTATGGCTACACCTTC
TRBD1,TRBV2,TRBJ2-7,.,CASNPTGASYEQYF,TGTGCCAGCAACCCGACAGGGGCCTCCTACGAGCAGTACTTC
TRBD1,TRBV19,TRBJ2-3,.,CASSPLQGVPTDTQYF,TGTGCCAGTAGTCCTCTCCAGGGGGTCCCAACAGATACGCAGTATTTT
.,TRBV15,TRBJ2-7,.,CATSRGRPPYEQYF,TGTGCCACCAGCAGAGGCAGGCCTCCCTACGAGCAGTACTTC
TRBD2,TRBV4-3,TRBJ2-3,.,CASSRRAGGFTDTQYF,TGCGCCAGCAGCCGCCGGGCGGGGGGCTTCACAGATACGCAGTATTTT
.,TRBV2,TRBJ1-2,.,CATLPQVVGYTF,TGTGCCACCCTGCCCCAGGTCGTCGGCTACACCTTC
.,TRBV7-8,TRBJ2-7,.,CASSFSPQGSSYEQYF,TGTGCCAGCAGCTTCAGCCCGCAGGGGAGCTCCTACGAGCAGTACTTC
TRBD2,TRBV7-2,TRBJ2-2,.,CASSLSGRAIGELFF,TGTGCCAGCAGCTTGAGCGGGAGGGCGATCGGGGAGCTGTTTTTT
.,TRBV21-1,TRBJ2-5,few,CASTSGTGAETQYF,TGTGCCAGCACGTCCGGGACAGGGGCAGAGACCCAGTACTTC
.,TRBV7-6,TRBJ2-1,.,CASSLRARGRHEQFF,TGTGCCAGCAGCTTAAGGGCTAGGGGTCGGCATGAGCAGTTCTTC